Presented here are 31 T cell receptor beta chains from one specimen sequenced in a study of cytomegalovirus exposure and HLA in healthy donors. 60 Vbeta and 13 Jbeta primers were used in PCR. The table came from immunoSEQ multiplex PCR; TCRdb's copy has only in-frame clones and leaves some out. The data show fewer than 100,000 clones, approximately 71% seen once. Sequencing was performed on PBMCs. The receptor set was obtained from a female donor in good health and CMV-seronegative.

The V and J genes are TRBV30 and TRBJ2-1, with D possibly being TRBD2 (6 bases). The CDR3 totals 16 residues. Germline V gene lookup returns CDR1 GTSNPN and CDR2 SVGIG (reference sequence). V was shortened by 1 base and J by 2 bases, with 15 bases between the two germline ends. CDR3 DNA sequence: TGTGCCTGGAGTGCCGGGGGTGGGGCAGCCTACAATGAGCAGTTCTTC. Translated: CAWSAGGGAAYNEQFF.

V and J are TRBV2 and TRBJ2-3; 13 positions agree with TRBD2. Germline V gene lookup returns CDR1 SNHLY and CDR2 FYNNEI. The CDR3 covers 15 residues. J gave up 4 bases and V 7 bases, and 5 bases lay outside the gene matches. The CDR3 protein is CASIGLAGVADTQYF. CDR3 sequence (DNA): TGTGCCAGCATAGGACTAGCGGGGGTCGCAGATACGCAGTATTTT.

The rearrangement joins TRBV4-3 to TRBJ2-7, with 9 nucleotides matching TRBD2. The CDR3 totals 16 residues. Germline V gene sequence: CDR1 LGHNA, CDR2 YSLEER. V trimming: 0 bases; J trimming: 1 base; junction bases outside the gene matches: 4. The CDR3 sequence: CASSQEPLAGSYEQYF. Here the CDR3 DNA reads TGCGCCAGCAGCCAAGAACCCCTAGCGGGATCCTACGAGCAGTACTTC.

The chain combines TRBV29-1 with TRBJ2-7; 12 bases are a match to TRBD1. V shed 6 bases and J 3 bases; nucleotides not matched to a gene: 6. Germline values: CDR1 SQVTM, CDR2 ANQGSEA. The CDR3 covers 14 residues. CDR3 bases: TGCAGCGTCACCGGGACAGGGGGCGTCTACGAGCAGTACTTC. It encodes CSVTGTGGVYEQYF.

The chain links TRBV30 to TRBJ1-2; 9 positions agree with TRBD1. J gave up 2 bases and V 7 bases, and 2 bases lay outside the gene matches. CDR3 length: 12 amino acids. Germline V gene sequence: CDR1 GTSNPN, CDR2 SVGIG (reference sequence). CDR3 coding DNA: TGTGCCTCCGGACAGGGGAACTATGGCTACACCTTC. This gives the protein CASGQGNYGYTF.

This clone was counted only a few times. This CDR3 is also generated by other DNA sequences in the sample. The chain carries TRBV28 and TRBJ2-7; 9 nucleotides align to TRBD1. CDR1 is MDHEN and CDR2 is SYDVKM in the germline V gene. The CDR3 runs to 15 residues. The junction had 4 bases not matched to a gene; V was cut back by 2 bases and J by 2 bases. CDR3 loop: CASSLAGQGTYEQYF. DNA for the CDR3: TGTGCCAGCAGTTTAGCCGGACAGGGGACCTACGAGCAGTACTTC.

CDR3 nucleotides: TGTGCCAGCTCACCAGGCCGGGACTACCTCTACGAGCAGTACTTC. Translation gives CASSPGRDYLYEQYF. The chain couples TRBV18 to TRBJ2-5; 7 bases are shared with TRBD2. TRBJ2-7 explains the end of the DNA better; the J call may be wrong. Germline V gene lookup returns CDR1 KGHSH and CDR2 LQKENI. CDR3 length: 15 residues.

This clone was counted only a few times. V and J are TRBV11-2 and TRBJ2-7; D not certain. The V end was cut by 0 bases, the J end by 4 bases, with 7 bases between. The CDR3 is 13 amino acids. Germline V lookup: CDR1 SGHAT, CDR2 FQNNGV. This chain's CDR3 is CASSLDSMYEQYF. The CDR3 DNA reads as TGTGCCAGCAGCTTAGATTCAATGTACGAGCAGTACTTC.

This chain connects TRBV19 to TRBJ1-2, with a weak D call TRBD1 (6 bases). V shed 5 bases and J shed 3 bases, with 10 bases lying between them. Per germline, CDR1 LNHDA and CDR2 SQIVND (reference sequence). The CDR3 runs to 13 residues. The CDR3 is CASSWDTYYGYTF. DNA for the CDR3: TGTGCCAGTAGTTGGGACACCTACTATGGCTACACCTTC.

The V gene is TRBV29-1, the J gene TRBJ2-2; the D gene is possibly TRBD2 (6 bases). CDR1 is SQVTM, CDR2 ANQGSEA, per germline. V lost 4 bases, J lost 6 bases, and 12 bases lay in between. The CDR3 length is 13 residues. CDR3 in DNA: TGCAGCGTTGGGGAGGTGTTCGCCGGGGAGCTGTTTTTT. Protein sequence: CSVGEVFAGELFF.

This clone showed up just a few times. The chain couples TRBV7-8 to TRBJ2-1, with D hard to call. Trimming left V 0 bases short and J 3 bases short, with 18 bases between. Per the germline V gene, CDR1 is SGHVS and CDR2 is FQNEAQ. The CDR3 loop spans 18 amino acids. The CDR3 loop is CASSLAGYYPESYNEQFF. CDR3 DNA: TGTGCCAGCAGCTTAGCTGGGTACTACCCCGAAAGCTACAATGAGCAGTTCTTC.

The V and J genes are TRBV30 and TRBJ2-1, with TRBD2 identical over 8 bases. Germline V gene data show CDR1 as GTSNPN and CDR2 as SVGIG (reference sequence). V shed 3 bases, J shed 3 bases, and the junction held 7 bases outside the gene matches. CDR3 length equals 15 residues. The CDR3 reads CAWRTSGSYYNEQFF. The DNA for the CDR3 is TGTGCCTGGAGAACGAGCGGGAGTTACTACAATGAGCAGTTCTTC.

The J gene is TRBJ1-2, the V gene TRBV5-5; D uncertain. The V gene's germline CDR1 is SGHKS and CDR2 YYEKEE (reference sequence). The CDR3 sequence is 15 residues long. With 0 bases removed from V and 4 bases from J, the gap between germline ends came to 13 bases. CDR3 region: CASSLGRSLGYGYTF. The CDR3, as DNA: TGTGCCAGCAGCTTGGGTCGGTCGCTAGGCTATGGCTACACCTTC.

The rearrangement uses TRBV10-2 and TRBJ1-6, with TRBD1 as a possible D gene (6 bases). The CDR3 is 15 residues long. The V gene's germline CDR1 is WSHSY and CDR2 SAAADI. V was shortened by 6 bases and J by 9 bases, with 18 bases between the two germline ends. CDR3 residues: CASSPLTGFGSPLHF. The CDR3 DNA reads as TGCGCCAGCAGCCCGCTAACAGGGTTTGGTTCACCCCTCCACTTT.

CDR3 amino acids: CASSQGDRQQNYGYTF. CDR3 coding DNA: TGCGCCAGCAGCCAAGGCGACAGGCAACAGAACTATGGCTACACCTTC. The chain recombines TRBV4-1 with TRBJ1-2; possibly TRBD1 for D (6 bases). Trimming removed 1 base at V and 2 bases at J, with 14 bases between. Germline assignment: CDR1 MGHRA and CDR2 YSYEKL. This CDR3 is 16 amino acids long.

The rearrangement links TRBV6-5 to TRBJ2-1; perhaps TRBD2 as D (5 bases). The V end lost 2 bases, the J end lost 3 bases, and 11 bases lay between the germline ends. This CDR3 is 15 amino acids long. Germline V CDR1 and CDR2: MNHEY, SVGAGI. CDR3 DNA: TGTGCCAGCAGTTACACCCGGGGATTCTACAATGAGCAGTTCTTC. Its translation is CASSYTRGFYNEQFF.

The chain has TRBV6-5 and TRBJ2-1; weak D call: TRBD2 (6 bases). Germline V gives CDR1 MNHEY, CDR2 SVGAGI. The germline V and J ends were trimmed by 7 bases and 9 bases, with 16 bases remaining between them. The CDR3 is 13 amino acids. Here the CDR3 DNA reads TGTGCCAGCACCCGACCGGGGGTCGGTGAGCAGTTCTTC. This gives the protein CASTRPGVGEQFF.

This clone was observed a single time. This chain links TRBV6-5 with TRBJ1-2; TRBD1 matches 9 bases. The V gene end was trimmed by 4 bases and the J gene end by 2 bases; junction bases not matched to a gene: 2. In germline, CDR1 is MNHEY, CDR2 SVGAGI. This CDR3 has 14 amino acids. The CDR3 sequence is CASSWDRENYGYTF. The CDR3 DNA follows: TGTGCCAGCAGTTGGGACAGGGAGAACTATGGCTACACCTTC.

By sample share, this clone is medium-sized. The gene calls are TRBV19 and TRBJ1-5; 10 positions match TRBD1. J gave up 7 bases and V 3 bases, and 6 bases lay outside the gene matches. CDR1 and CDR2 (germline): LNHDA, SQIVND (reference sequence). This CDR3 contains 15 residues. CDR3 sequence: CASSISGTGAQPQHF. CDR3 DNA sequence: TGTGCCAGTAGTATCTCCGGGACAGGGGCGCAGCCCCAGCATTTT.

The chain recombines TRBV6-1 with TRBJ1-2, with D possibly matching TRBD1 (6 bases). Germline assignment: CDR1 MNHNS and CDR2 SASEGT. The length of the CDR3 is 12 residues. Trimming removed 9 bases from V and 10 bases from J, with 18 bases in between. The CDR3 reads CASGLGQSSYTF. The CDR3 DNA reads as TGTGCCAGTGGTTTGGGACAATCATCCTACACCTTC.

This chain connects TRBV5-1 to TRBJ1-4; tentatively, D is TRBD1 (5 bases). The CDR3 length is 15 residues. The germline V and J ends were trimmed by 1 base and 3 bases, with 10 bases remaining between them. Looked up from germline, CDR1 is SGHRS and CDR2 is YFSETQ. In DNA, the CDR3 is TGCGCCAGCAGCTTGCTGGGGCAGGCTAATGAAAAACTGTTTTTT. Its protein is CASSLLGQANEKLFF.

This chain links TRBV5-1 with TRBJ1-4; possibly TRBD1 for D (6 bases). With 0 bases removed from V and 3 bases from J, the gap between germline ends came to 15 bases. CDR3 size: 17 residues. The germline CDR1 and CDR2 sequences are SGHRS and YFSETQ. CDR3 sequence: CASSLGRTGTANEKLFF. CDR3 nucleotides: TGCGCCAGCAGCTTGGGACGCACAGGGACGGCTAATGAAAAACTGTTTTTT.

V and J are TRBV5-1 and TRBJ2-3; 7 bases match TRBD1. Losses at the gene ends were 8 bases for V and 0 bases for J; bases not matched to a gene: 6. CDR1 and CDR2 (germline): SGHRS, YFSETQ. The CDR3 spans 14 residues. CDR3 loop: CASLPDRSTDTQYF. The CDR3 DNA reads TGCGCCAGTCTCCCGGACAGGAGCACAGATACGCAGTATTTT.

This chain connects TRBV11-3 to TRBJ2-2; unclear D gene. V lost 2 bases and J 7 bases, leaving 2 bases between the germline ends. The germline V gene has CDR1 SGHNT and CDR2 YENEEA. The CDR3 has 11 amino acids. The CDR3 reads CASSLRGELFF. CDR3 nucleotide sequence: TGTGCCAGCAGCTTACGCGGGGAGCTGTTTTTT.

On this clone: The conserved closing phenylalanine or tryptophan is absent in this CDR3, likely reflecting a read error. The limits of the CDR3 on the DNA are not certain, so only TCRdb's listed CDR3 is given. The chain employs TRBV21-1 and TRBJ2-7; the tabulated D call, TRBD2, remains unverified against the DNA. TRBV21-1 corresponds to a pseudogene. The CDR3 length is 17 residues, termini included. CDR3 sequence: CASSNRGSERGLASAKG.

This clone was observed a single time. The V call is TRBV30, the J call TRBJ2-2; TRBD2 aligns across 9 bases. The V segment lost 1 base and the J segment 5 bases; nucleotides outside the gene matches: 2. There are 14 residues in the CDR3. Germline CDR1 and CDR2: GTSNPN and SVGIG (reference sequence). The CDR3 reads CAWSETSGTGELFF. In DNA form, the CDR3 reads TGTGCCTGGAGTGAAACTAGCGGGACCGGGGAGCTGTTTTTT. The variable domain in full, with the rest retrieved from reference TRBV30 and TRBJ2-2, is SQTIHQWPATLVQPVGSPLSLECTVEGTSNPNLYWYRQAAGRGLQLLFYSVGIGQISSEVPQNLSASRPQDRQFILSSKKLLLSDSGFYLCAWSETSGTGELFFGEGSRLTVL.

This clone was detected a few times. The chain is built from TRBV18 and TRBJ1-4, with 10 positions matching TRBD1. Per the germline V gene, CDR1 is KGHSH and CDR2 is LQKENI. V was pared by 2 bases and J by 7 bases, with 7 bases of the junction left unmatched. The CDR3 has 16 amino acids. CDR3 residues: CASSPDRGLRGEKLFF. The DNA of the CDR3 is TGTGCCAGCTCACCAGACAGGGGGCTGCGGGGTGAAAAACTGTTTTTT.

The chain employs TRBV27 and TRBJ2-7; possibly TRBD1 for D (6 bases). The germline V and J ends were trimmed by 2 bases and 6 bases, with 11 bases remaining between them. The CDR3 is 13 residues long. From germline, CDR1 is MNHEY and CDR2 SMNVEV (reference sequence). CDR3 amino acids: CASSLGDTLEQYF. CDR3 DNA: TGTGCCAGCAGTTTAGGGGACACGCTCGAGCAGTACTTC.

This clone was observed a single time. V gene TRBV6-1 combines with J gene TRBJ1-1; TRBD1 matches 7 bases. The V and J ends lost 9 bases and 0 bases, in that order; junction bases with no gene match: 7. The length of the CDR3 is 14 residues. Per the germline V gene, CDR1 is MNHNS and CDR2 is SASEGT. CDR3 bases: TGTGCCAGTAGGACAGGAGATATGAACACTGAAGCTTTCTTT. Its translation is CASRTGDMNTEAFF.

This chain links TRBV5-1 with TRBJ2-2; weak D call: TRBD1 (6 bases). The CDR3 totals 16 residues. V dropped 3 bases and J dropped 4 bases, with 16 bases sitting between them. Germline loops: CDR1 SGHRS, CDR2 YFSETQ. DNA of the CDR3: TGCGCCAGCAGCTACCTGACAGGCCGGGGCACCGGGGAGCTGTTTTTT. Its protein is CASSYLTGRGTGELFF.

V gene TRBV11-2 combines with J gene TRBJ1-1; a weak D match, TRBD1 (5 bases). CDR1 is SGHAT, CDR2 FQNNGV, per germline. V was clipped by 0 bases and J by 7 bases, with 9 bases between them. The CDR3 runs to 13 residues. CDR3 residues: CASSLDPTDEAFF. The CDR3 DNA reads TGTGCCAGCAGCTTAGATCCGACAGATGAAGCTTTCTTT. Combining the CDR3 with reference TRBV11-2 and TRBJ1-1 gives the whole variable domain EAGVAQSPRYKIIEKRQSVAFWCNPISGHATLYWYQQILGQGPKLLIQFQNNGVVDDSQLPKDRFSAERLKGVDSTLKIQPAKLEDSAVYLCASSLDPTDEAFFGQGTRLTVV.